This paragraph covers one T cell receptor (beta chain) sequence. No antigen is known for it. This sample was included in a study of breast tumors, draining lymph nodes, adjacent tissues. Study-level points and caveats: Tumor repertoires ranked between lymph nodes and nontumor tissue in diversity, with V and J gene preferences. Findings are consistent with lymph node origin and intratumoral expansion of most tumor T cells.

V shed 3 bases and J 5 bases; nucleotides not matched to a gene: 3. CDR3 length: 13 residues. Germline V gene data show CDR1 as MNHEY and CDR2 as SMNVEV (reference sequence). In TCRdb, the multiplex PCR reads were re-called with MiXCR into one record per CDR3 protein. Among some 100,000 distinct CDR3 sequences listed, around 20% were seen once. Axillary draining lymph nodes of breast cancer patients supplied the node samples. The rearrangement links TRBV27 to TRBJ2-5; TRBD2 agrees at 7 bases. The TCR comes from a female donor with breast cancer. Some clones in this sample may be carry-over from other donors' samples. Sequenced: axillary lymph node tissue. DNA of the CDR3: TGTGCCAGCAGTTTTAGTAGCGGGGAGACCCAGTACTTC. Amino acid sequence: CASSFSSGETQYF.